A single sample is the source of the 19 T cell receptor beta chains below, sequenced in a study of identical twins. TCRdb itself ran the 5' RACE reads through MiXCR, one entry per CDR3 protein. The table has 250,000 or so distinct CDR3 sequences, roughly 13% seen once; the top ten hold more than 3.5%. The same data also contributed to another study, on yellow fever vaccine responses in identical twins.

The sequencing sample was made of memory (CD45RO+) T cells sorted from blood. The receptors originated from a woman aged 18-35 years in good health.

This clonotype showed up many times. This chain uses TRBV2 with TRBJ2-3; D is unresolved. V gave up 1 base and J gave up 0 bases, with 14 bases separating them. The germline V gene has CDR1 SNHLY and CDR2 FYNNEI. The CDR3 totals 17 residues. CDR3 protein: CASSEVSQPSSTDTQYF. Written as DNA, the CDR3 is TGTGCCAGCAGTGAAGTGTCACAGCCTTCCAGCACAGATACGCAGTATTTT.

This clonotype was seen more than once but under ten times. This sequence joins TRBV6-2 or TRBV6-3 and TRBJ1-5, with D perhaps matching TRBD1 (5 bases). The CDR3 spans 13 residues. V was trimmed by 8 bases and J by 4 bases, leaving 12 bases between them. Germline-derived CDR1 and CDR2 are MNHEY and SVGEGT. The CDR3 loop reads CASSPRENQPQHF. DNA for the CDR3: TGTGCCAGCTCTCCCAGGGAGAATCAGCCCCAGCATTTT.

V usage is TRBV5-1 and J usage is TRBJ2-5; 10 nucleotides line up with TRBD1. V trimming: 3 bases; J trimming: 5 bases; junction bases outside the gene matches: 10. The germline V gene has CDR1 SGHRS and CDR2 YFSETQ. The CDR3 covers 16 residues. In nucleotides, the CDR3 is TGCGCCAGCAGCTCAAGGACAGGGGGAGGAGGGGAGACCCAGTACTTC. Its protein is CASSSRTGGGGETQYF.

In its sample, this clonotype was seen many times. The CDR3 sequence is CASSRDSNYEQYF. For the CDR3, the DNA is TGCGCCAGCAGCCGGGACAGCAACTACGAGCAGTACTTC. The chain recombines TRBV5-1 with TRBJ2-7, with 7 bases lining up with TRBD1. J lost 3 bases, V lost 4 bases, and 4 bases had no gene match. The germline gives CDR1 SGHRS, CDR2 YFSETQ. This CDR3 is 13 amino acids long.

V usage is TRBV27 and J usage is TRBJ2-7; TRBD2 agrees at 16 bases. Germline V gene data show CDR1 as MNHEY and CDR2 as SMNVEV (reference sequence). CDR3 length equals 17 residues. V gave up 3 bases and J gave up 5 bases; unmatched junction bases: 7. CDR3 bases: TGTGCCAGCAGTTTTGGGACTAGCGGGAGGGCCGGGGACGAGCAGTACTTC. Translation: CASSFGTSGRAGDEQYF.

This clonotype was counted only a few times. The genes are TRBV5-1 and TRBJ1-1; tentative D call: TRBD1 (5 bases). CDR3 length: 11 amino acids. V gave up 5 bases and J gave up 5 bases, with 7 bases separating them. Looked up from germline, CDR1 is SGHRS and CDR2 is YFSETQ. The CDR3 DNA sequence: TGCGCCAGCAGGGCAGGGACTGAAGCTTTCTTT. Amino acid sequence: CASRAGTEAFF.

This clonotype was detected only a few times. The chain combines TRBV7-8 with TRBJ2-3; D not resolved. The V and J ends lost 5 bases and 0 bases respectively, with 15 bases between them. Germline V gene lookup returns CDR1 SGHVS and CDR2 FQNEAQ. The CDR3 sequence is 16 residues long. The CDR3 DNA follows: TGTGCCAGCAGCCCGCGGACCACAACCAGCACAGATACGCAGTATTTT. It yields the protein CASSPRTTTSTDTQYF.

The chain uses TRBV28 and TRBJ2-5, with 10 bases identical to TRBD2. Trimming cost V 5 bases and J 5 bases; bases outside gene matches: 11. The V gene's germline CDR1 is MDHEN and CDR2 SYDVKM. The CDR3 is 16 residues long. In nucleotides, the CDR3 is TGTGCCAGCAGTCGTTCGCTAGCGGGAGTAGGTGAGACCCAGTACTTC. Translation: CASSRSLAGVGETQYF.

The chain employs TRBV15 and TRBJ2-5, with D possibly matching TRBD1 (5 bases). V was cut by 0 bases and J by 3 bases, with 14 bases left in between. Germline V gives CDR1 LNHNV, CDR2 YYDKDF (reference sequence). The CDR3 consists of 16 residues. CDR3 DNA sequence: TGTGCCACCAGCAGAGATACTGGACAAGGGGAAGAGACCCAGTACTTC. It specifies CATSRDTGQGEETQYF.

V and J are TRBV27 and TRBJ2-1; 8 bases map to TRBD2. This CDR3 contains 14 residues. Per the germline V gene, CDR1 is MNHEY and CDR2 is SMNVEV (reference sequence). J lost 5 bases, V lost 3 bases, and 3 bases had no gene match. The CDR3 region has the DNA TGTGCCAGCAGTTTCAGCGGGAGTAACAATGAGCAGTTCTTC. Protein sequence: CASSFSGSNNEQFF.

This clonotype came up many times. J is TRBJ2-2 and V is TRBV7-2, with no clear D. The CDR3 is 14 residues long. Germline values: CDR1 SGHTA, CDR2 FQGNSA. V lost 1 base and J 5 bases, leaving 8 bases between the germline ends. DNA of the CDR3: TGTGCCAGCAGCTTAGTTCGGTTAACCGGGGAGCTGTTTTTT. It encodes CASSLVRLTGELFF.

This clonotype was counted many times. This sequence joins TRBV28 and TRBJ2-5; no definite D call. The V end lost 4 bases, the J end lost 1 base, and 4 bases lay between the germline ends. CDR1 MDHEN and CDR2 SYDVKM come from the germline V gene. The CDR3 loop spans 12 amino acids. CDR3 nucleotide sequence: TGTGCCAGCAGTTCCGGCCAAGAGACCCAGTACTTC. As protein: CASSSGQETQYF. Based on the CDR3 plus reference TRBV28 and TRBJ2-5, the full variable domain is DVKVTQSSRYLVKRTGEKVFLECVQDMDHENMFWYRQDPGLGLRLIYFSYDVKMKEKGDIPEGYSVSREKKERFSLILESASTNQTSMYLCASSSGQETQYFGPGTRLLVL.

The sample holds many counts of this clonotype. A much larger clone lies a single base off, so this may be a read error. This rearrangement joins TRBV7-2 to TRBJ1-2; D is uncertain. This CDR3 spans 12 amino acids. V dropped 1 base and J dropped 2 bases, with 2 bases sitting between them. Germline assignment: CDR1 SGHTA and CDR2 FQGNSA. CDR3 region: CASSLDNYGYTF. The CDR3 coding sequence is TGTGCCAGCAGCTTAGACAACTATGGCTACACCTTC.

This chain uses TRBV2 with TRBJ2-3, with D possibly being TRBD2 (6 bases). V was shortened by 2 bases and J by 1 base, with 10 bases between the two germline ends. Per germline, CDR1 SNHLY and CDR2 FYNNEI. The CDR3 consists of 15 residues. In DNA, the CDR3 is TGTGCCAGCAGTGAATGGCGGGGAGGCACAGATACGCAGTATTTT. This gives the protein CASSEWRGGTDTQYF.

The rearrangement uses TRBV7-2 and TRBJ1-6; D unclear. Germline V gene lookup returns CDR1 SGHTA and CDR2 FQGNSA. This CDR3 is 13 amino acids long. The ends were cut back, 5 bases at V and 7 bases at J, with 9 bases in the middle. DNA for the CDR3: TGTGCCAGCAGCACCCGGCCGAATTCACCCCTCCACTTT. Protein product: CASSTRPNSPLHF.

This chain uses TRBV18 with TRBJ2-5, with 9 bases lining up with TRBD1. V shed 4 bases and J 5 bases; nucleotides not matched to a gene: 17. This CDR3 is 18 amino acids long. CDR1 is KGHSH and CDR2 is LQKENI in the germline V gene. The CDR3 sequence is CASSLSPPGQGARETQYF. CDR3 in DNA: TGTGCCAGCTCACTAAGCCCTCCGGGACAGGGAGCGAGGGAGACCCAGTACTTC.

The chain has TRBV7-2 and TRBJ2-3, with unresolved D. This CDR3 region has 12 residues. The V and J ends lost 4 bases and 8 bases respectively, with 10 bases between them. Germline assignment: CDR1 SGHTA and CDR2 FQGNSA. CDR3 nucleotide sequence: TGTGCCAGCAGCTCTGGTTCTGTTACGCAGTATTTT. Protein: CASSSGSVTQYF.

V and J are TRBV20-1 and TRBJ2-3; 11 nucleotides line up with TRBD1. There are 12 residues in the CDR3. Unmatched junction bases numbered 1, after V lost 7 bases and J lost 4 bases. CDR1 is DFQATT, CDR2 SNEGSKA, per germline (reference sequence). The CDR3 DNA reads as TGCAGTGGGGACAGGGGGGCAGATACGCAGTATTTT. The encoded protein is CSGDRGADTQYF.

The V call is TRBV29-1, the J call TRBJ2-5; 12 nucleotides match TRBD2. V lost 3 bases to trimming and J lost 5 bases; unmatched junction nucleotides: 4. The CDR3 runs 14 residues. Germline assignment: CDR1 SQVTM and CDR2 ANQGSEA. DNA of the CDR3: TGCAGCGTTGACCGACTAGCGGGGGCCGAGACCCAGTACTTC. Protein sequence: CSVDRLAGAETQYF.